Described below is a single T cell receptor (beta chain) sequence and its context. The data were taken from a study of blood T cell repertoires in COVID-19. Study overall: From the United States, Italy and Spain came samples of acute and convalescent COVID-19.

CDR3 length equals 16 residues. From germline, CDR1 is MDHEN and CDR2 SYDVKM. The junction had 7 bases not matched to a gene; V was cut back by 3 bases and J by 3 bases. TCRdb keeps only in-frame clones here, not all; method: immunoSEQ multiplex PCR. The sample lists roughly 73,000 clones, 90% occurring once. Sequencing input: peripheral blood. The receptor's source is a man aged 50 to 60 with acute or convalescent COVID-19. V gene TRBV28 combines with J gene TRBJ1-4, with 7 nucleotides matching TRBD1. In DNA form, the CDR3 reads TGTGCCAGCAGTTTGGAGGGGGCAGTACCTAATGAAAAACTGTTTTTT. Amino acids: CASSLEGAVPNEKLFF.